These 8 T cell receptor beta chains came from one sample sequenced in a study of shared clonotypes between healthy human individuals. Data came from immunoSEQ multiplex PCR; TCRdb stores just in-frame clones and leaves some out. The table lists 2 million to 2.5 million clones, about 94% of them singletons, with roughly 0.13% in the top ten. Sample: naive CD4+ T cells sorted from blood. Subset given: CD45RA+ positively selected. These receptor sequences come from a man aged 18 to 30 in good health.

In regard to this clone: Other DNA sequences in this specimen translate into the identical CDR3. The CDR3 here is CASSPGASNEKLFF. Here the CDR3 DNA reads TGTGCCAGCTCACCAGGTGCGTCTAATGAAAAACTGTTTTTT. The rearrangement links TRBV18 to TRBJ1-4; D ambiguous. Trimming took off 2 bases at V and 3 bases at J, with 7 bases between the two ends. Germline CDR1 is KGHSH and CDR2 is LQKENI. The CDR3 runs to 14 residues.

This chain joins TRBV10-3 and TRBJ1-1; a weak D match, TRBD1 (5 bases). Trimming removed 9 bases from V and 5 bases from J, with 16 bases in between. The germline V gene encodes CDR1 ENHRY and CDR2 SYGVKD. CDR3 length equals 13 residues. The CDR3 protein is CAIRTGQGTEAFF. DNA of the CDR3: TGTGCCATTAGGACCGGTCAGGGTACTGAAGCTTTCTTT.

This clone was picked up one time. The rearrangement links TRBV10-3 to TRBJ2-5; D is ambiguous. The CDR3 is 13 residues long. Germline V gives CDR1 ENHRY, CDR2 SYGVKD. Trimming left V 8 bases short and J 5 bases short, with 15 bases between. CDR3 sequence: CAIGPSTPETQYF. The DNA of the CDR3 is TGTGCCATCGGCCCTTCCACGCCGGAGACCCAGTACTTC.

The rearrangement links TRBV30 to TRBJ1-1; tentative D call: TRBD1 (5 bases). Trimming took 7 bases from V and 5 from J, leaving 14 bases between them. The CDR3 extends over 12 amino acids. Germline V gene lookup returns CDR1 GTSNPN and CDR2 SVGIG (reference sequence). CDR3 protein: CAYTVWGTEAFF. CDR3 coding DNA: TGTGCCTATACTGTGTGGGGGACTGAAGCTTTCTTT. The complete variable domain, with remaining parts taken from reference TRBV30 and TRBJ1-1, reads SQTIHQWPATLVQPVGSPLSLECTVEGTSNPNLYWYRQAAGRGLQLLFYSVGIGQISSEVPQNLSASRPQDRQFILSSKKLLLSDSGFYLCAYTVWGTEAFFGQGTRLTVV.

This clone was seen only once. The chain has TRBV18 and TRBJ2-7, with D perhaps TRBD1 (6 bases). Trimming removed 3 bases from V and 3 bases from J, with 18 bases in between. The V gene's germline CDR1 is KGHSH and CDR2 LQKENI. The CDR3 consists of 16 residues. CDR3 sequence: CASSPSDRRYFYEQYF. The CDR3 region has the DNA TGTGCCAGCTCACCGTCTGACAGGCGTTACTTCTACGAGCAGTACTTC.

The gene calls are TRBV15 and TRBJ1-1, with 7 positions matching TRBD1. The CDR3 is 16 amino acids. The germline CDR1 and CDR2 sequences are LNHNV and YYDKDF (reference sequence). The J segment lost 3 bases and the V segment lost 1 base, leaving 8 bases of the junction unmatched. CDR3 sequence reads: CATSRAEGQGDTEAFF. Here the CDR3 DNA reads TGTGCCACCAGCAGAGCGGAGGGGCAGGGGGACACTGAAGCTTTCTTT.

In its sample, this clone was seen once. The chain carries TRBV5-6 and TRBJ2-5; D remains ambiguous. This CDR3 region has 12 residues. Germline-derived CDR1 and CDR2 are SGHDT and YYEEEE. V gave up 0 bases and J gave up 5 bases, with 5 bases separating them. The CDR3 DNA reads TGTGCCAGCAGCTTGGCCGTGGAGACCCAGTACTTC. Its protein product is CASSLAVETQYF.

The rearrangement uses TRBV30 and TRBJ1-1, with D perhaps matching TRBD1 (6 bases). In germline, CDR1 is GTSNPN, CDR2 SVGIG (reference sequence). V was shortened by 4 bases and J by 7 bases, with 16 bases between the two germline ends. The CDR3 length is 13 residues. CDR3 residues: CAWTSQGTFEAFF. The CDR3 DNA is TGTGCCTGGACCAGCCAGGGGACCTTTGAAGCTTTCTTT.